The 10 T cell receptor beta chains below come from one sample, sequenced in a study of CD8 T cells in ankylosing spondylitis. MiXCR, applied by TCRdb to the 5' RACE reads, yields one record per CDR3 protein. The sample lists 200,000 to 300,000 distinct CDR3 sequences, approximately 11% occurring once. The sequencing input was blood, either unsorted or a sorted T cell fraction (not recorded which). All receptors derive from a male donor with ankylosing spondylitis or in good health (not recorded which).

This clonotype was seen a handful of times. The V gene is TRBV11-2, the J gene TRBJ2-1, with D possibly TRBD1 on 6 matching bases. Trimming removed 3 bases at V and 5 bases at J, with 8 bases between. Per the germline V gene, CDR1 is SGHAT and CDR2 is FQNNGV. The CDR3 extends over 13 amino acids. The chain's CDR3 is CASSFGTNNEQFF. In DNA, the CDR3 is TGTGCCAGCAGCTTCGGGACAAACAATGAGCAGTTCTTC.

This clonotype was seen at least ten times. CDR3 sequence (DNA): TGTGCCAGCAGCTTAAGCCTTGGGAACACTGAAGCTTTCTTT. It encodes CASSLSLGNTEAFF. The chain employs TRBV7-2 and TRBJ1-1; D call uncertain. Germline V gene data show CDR1 as SGHTA and CDR2 as FQGNSA. The length of the CDR3 is 14 residues. The germline V and J ends were trimmed by 2 bases and 1 base, with 8 bases remaining between them.

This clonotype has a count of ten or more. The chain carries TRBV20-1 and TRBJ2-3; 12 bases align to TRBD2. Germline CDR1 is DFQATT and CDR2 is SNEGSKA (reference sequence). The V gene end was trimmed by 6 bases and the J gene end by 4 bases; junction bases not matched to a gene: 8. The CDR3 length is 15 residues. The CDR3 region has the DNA TGCAGTGCCCAGAAGGCTAGCGGGGGGGCAGATACGCAGTATTTT. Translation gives CSAQKASGGADTQYF.

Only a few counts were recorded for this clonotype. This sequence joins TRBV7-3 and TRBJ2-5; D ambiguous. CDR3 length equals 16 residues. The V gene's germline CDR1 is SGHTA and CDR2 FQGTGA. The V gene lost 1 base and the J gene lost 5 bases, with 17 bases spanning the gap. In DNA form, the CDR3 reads TGTGCCAGCAGCTTAAAGGGTGGTGAACCTATGGAGACCCAGTACTTC. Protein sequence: CASSLKGGEPMETQYF.

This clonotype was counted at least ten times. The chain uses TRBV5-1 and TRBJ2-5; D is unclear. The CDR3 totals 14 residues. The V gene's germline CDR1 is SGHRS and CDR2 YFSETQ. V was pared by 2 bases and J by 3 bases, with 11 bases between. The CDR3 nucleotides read TGCGCCAGCAGCTTCGCCAGCATTAAAGAGACCCAGTACTTC. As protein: CASSFASIKETQYF.

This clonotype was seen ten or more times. The CDR3 nucleotides are TGCGCCAGCAGCCATGGACAGGGGGCCTACAATGAGCAGTTCTTC. It translates to CASSHGQGAYNEQFF. The chain joins TRBV5-1 to TRBJ2-1; 10 positions match TRBD1. The CDR3 consists of 15 residues. V was pared by 4 bases and J by 2 bases, with 3 bases of the junction left unmatched. Looked up from germline, CDR1 is SGHRS and CDR2 is YFSETQ.

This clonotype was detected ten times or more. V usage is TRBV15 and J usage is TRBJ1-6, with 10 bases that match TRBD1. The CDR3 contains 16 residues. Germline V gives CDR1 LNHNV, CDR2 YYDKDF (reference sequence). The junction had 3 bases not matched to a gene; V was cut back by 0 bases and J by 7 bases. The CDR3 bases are TGTGCCACCAGCAGAGAGAGGACAGGGGGGAATTCACCCCTCCACTTT. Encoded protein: CATSRERTGGNSPLHF.

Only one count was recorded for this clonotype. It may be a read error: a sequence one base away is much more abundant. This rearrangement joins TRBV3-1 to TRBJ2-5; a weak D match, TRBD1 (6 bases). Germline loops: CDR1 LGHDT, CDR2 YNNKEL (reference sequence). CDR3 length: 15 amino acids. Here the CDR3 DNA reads TGTGCCAGCAGCTCTCCCACGGGACACCCAGAGGCCCAGTACTTC. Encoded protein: CASSSPTGHPEAQYF.

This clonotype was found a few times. The chain's CDR3 is CASSRGRENYNSPLHF. The DNA of the CDR3 is TGTGCCAGCAGCCGGGGACGGGAAAACTATAATTCACCCCTCCACTTT. The chain recombines TRBV6-1 with TRBJ1-6; the D gene is possibly TRBD1 (5 bases). CDR1 and CDR2 (germline): MNHNS, SASEGT. Trimming took 6 bases from V and 3 from J, leaving 15 bases between them. The CDR3 consists of 16 residues.

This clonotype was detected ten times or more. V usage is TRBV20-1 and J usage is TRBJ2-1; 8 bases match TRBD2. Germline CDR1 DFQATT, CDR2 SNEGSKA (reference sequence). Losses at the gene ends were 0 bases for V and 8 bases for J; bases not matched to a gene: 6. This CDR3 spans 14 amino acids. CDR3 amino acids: CSARDPGLVHEQFF. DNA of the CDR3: TGCAGTGCTAGAGATCCGGGACTAGTGCATGAGCAGTTCTTC.